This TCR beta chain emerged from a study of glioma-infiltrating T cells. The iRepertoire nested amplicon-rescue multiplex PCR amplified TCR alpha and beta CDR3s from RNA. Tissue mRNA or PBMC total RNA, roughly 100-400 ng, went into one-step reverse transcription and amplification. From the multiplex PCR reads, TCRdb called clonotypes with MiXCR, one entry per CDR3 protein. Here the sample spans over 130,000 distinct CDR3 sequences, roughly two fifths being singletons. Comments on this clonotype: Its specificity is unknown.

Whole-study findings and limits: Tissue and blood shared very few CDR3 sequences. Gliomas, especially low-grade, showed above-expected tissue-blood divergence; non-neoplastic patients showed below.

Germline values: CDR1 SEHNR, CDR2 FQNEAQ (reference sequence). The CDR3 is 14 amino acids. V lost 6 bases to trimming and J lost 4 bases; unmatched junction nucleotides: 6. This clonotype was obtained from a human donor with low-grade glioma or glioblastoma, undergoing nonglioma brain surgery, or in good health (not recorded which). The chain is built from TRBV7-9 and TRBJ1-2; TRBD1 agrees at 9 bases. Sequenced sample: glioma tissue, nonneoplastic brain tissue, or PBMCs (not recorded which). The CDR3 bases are TGTGCCAGCAGGCCTACAGGGGGCGCCTATGGCTACACCTTC. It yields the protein CASRPTGGAYGYTF.